This entry lists 29 T cell receptor beta chains sequenced from one sample in a study of shared clonotypes between healthy human individuals. Some clones are missing from TCRdb's copy, which holds only in-frame ones; the method was immunoSEQ multiplex PCR. The sample consists of some 2 million clones, roughly 95% of them appearing once. Material for sequencing was naive CD4+ T cells sorted from blood. Subset given: CD45RA+ positively selected. The source of these receptors is a man in his late teens or twenties in good health.

This chain links TRBV6-1 with TRBJ2-5; no clear D gene. This CDR3 is 12 amino acids long. Trimming left V 5 bases short and J 7 bases short, with 11 bases between. Germline lookup yields CDR1 MNHNS and CDR2 SASEGT. CDR3 residues: CASSNSVGTQYF. Written as DNA, the CDR3 is TGTGCCAGCAGTAACAGCGTCGGGACCCAGTACTTC.

The chain recombines TRBV5-6 with TRBJ2-5, with 11 nucleotides matching TRBD2. Per germline, CDR1 SGHDT and CDR2 YYEEEE. V lost 4 bases, J lost 2 bases, and 4 bases stayed unmatched. The CDR3 has 15 amino acids. The CDR3 loop reads CASSGTSGKQETQYF. Written as DNA, the CDR3 is TGTGCCAGCAGCGGGACTAGCGGTAAACAAGAGACCCAGTACTTC.

The chain employs TRBV7-2 and TRBJ1-1, with TRBD1 matching 7 bases. Trimming removed 2 bases from V and 1 base from J; junction bases left unmatched: 4. The CDR3 has 15 residues. Germline V gene lookup returns CDR1 SGHTA and CDR2 FQGNSA. The CDR3 bases are TGTGCCAGCAGCTTAAGGGGGCCCACGAACACTGAAGCTTTCTTT. Its translation: CASSLRGPTNTEAFF.

The gene calls are TRBV18 and TRBJ2-7; TRBD1 aligns across 9 bases. V lost 5 bases to trimming and J lost 2 bases; unmatched junction nucleotides: 7. This CDR3 is 15 amino acids long. Germline V lookup: CDR1 KGHSH, CDR2 LQKENI. This CDR3 is CASSEGQGGAYEQYF. For the CDR3, the DNA is TGTGCCAGCTCAGAGGGACAGGGTGGGGCCTACGAGCAGTACTTC.

V and J are TRBV10-3 and TRBJ2-7; 7 nucleotides match TRBD2. The germline CDR1 and CDR2 sequences are ENHRY and SYGVKD. The CDR3 consists of 14 residues. V shed 4 bases and J 6 bases; nucleotides not matched to a gene: 9. DNA for the CDR3: TGTGCCATCAGTGGCGGACTAGTCAGTGTCGAGCAGTACTTC. This translates into CAISGGLVSVEQYF.

This sequence joins TRBV25-1 and TRBJ2-5, with 10 bases that match TRBD2. V lost 1 base to trimming and J lost 5 bases; unmatched junction nucleotides: 10. CDR1 is MGHDK and CDR2 is SYGVNS in the germline V gene. This CDR3 has 17 amino acids. CDR3 region: CASSESRLAGAGETQYF. The CDR3 DNA reads as TGTGCCAGCAGTGAATCCCGTCTAGCGGGAGCCGGCGAGACCCAGTACTTC.

V gene TRBV5-1 combines with J gene TRBJ2-7, with 10 bases fitting TRBD1. The junction had 10 bases not matched to a gene; V was cut back by 6 bases and J by 1 base. The length of the CDR3 is 16 residues. CDR1 is SGHRS, CDR2 YFSETQ, per germline. The DNA of the CDR3 is TGCGCCAGCACCGAGCAGGGACAGGGGATATCCTACGAGCAGTACTTC. It encodes CASTEQGQGISYEQYF.

The chain combines TRBV4-1 with TRBJ1-1; D remains unclear. This CDR3 has 14 amino acids. In germline, CDR1 is MGHRA, CDR2 YSYEKL. Trimming pared 5 bases from V and 4 bases from J, leaving 14 bases between. As DNA, the CDR3 is TGCGCCAGCAGCTCAACTCGGGCGGGCACTGAAGCTTTCTTT. Translation: CASSSTRAGTEAFF.

The chain recombines TRBV19 with TRBJ1-6, with 9 bases that match TRBD1. J lost 6 bases, V lost 4 bases, and 4 bases had no gene match. The CDR3 runs to 15 residues. CDR1 LNHDA and CDR2 SQIVND come from the germline V gene (reference sequence). CDR3 coding DNA: TGTGCCAGTAGTACCTCGACAGGGGGTAATTCACCCCTCCACTTT. Protein: CASSTSTGGNSPLHF.

The chain carries TRBV5-4 and TRBJ2-5; 9 bases are a match to TRBD2. V shed 5 bases and J 2 bases; nucleotides not matched to a gene: 7. In germline, CDR1 is SGHNT, CDR2 YYREEE (reference sequence). This CDR3 spans 15 amino acids. CDR3 sequence: CASRSGTSPQETQYF. The CDR3 DNA sequence: TGTGCCAGCAGGTCCGGGACTAGCCCACAAGAGACCCAGTACTTC.

The chain couples TRBV19 to TRBJ2-3, with 13 bases identical to TRBD2. Unmatched junction bases numbered 10, after V lost 7 bases and J lost 6 bases. The CDR3 is 16 residues long. Germline values: CDR1 LNHDA, CDR2 SQIVND (reference sequence). The CDR3 region is CASTAGLAGVGDTQYF. The CDR3 nucleotides are TGTGCCAGTACCGCCGGACTAGCGGGAGTAGGCGATACGCAGTATTTT.

This CDR3 is CASSLGSLPNQPQHF. In nucleotides, the CDR3 is TGTGCCAGCAGCTTAGGAAGCCTTCCCAATCAGCCCCAGCATTTT. The J gene is TRBJ1-5, the V gene TRBV7-2; D unresolved. Trimming took off 1 base at V and 3 bases at J, with 10 bases between the two ends. CDR1 SGHTA and CDR2 FQGNSA come from the germline V gene. This CDR3 has 15 residues. Supplemented by reference TRBV7-2 and TRBJ1-5, the full variable domain reads GAGVSQSPSNKVTEKGKDVELRCDPISGHTALYWYRQSLGQGLEFLIYFQGNSAPDKSGLPSDRFSAERTGGSVSTLTIQRTQQEDSAVYLCASSLGSLPNQPQHFGDGTRLSIL.

This chain joins TRBV9 and TRBJ2-7; 12 nucleotides match TRBD2. Unmatched junction bases numbered 7, after V lost 4 bases and J lost 5 bases. Looked up from germline, CDR1 is SGDLS and CDR2 is YYNGEE. The CDR3 has 15 amino acids. CDR3 DNA sequence: TGTGCCAGCAGCCTAGGACTAGCGGGAAGGAACGAGCAGTACTTC. Translation gives CASSLGLAGRNEQYF. The full variable domain, in which reference TRBV9 and TRBJ2-7 provide the parts outside the CDR3, is DSGVTQTPKHLITATGQRVTLRCSPRSGDLSVYWYQQSLDQGLQFLIQYYNGEERAKGNILERFSAQQFPDLHSELNLSSLELGDSALYFCASSLGLAGRNEQYFGPGTRLTVT.

This clone was detected once. The CDR3 protein is CASSLLAGGSYNEQFF. The CDR3 DNA is TGTGCCAGCAGCTTACTAGCGGGAGGCTCCTACAATGAGCAGTTCTTC. The chain combines TRBV7-2 with TRBJ2-1; 11 nucleotides align to TRBD2. The CDR3 contains 16 residues. Unmatched junction bases numbered 0, after V lost 2 bases and J lost 0 bases. CDR1 is SGHTA, CDR2 FQGNSA, per germline.

This chain connects TRBV7-9 to TRBJ1-4; 8 bases line up with TRBD1. The CDR3 consists of 15 residues. V lost 5 bases and J lost 5; bases outside the gene matches: 7. The V gene's germline CDR1 is SEHNR and CDR2 FQNEAQ (reference sequence). The chain's CDR3 is CASSGGTGLNEKLFF. For the CDR3, the DNA is TGTGCCAGCAGCGGGGGGACAGGTTTAAATGAAAAACTGTTTTTT.

The J gene is TRBJ2-3, the V gene TRBV9; 8 bases align to TRBD1. With V trimmed by 3 bases and J by 4 bases, 10 bases remained unmatched. This CDR3 is built from 16 residues. Germline V CDR1 and CDR2: SGDLS, YYNGEE. CDR3 nucleotides: TGTGCCAGCAGCGAAAAGACAGGGGATGGCCCAGATACGCAGTATTTT. Protein sequence: CASSEKTGDGPDTQYF.

This clone has just one count. The chain recombines TRBV13 with TRBJ2-1; TRBD2 agrees at 9 bases. Germline CDR1 and CDR2: PRHDT and FYEKMQ (reference sequence). With 5 bases clipped from V and 8 bases from J, the junction kept 7 bases outside the gene matches. This CDR3 spans 14 amino acids. In DNA form, the CDR3 reads TGTGCCAGCAGCCAGAGGACTAGCGTCTATGAGCAGTTCTTC. Residues: CASSQRTSVYEQFF.

V and J are TRBV4-1 and TRBJ2-1; TRBD1 might be the D (5 bases). V was trimmed by 5 bases and J by 4 bases, leaving 9 bases between them. Germline V CDR1 and CDR2: MGHRA, YSYEKL. The CDR3 runs to 13 residues. The CDR3 spells CASSSRQYNEQFF. CDR3 coding DNA: TGCGCCAGCAGCTCCCGACAGTACAATGAGCAGTTCTTC.

The genes are TRBV10-3 and TRBJ2-2; 8 bases map to TRBD1. The CDR3 extends over 15 amino acids. Unmatched junction bases numbered 4, after V lost 3 bases and J lost 4 bases. CDR1 is ENHRY and CDR2 is SYGVKD in the germline V gene. CDR3 loop: CAISDSTGGTGELFF. The CDR3, as DNA: TGTGCCATCAGTGACAGCACAGGGGGCACCGGGGAGCTGTTTTTT.

The chain has TRBV7-9 and TRBJ2-7; 9 bases align to TRBD2. After removal of 5 bases from V and 2 bases from J, the junction contained 7 bases not matched to a gene. Looked up from germline, CDR1 is SEHNR and CDR2 is FQNEAQ (reference sequence). This CDR3 spans 15 amino acids. The CDR3 DNA reads as TGTGCCAGCAGCCCCACTAGCGGGCCCGCCTACGAGCAGTACTTC. Encoded protein: CASSPTSGPAYEQYF.

The V and J genes are TRBV6-6 and TRBJ1-6; D unresolved. Trimming removed 0 bases at V and 10 bases at J, with 13 bases between. Germline CDR1 and CDR2: MNHNY and SVGAGI (reference sequence). The CDR3 extends over 15 amino acids. This CDR3 reads CASSYSEIRRSPLHF. CDR3 nucleotide sequence: TGTGCCAGCAGTTACTCAGAAATACGACGGTCACCCCTCCACTTT.

The chain links TRBV6-1 to TRBJ1-4, with TRBD1 identical over 8 bases. This CDR3 spans 14 amino acids. Germline CDR1 reads MNHNS; CDR2 reads SASEGT. Trimming at V came to 6 bases and at J to 4 bases, leaving 4 bases not matched to a gene. The CDR3 sequence: CASRPDRVNEKLFF. The CDR3 bases are TGTGCCAGCAGGCCGGACAGGGTTAATGAAAAACTGTTTTTT.

The rearrangement links TRBV5-1 to TRBJ1-1, with D uncertain. The V gene's germline CDR1 is SGHRS and CDR2 YFSETQ. CDR3 size: 15 residues. V lost 5 bases, J lost 1 base, and 15 bases lay in between. The CDR3 loop reads CASRPAGQRNTEAFF. CDR3 coding DNA: TGCGCCAGCAGACCCGCCGGGCAGAGGAACACTGAAGCTTTCTTT. The variable domain in full, completed from reference TRBV5-1 and TRBJ1-1, reads KAGVTQTPRYLIKTRGQQVTLSCSPISGHRSVSWYQQTPGQGLQFLFEYFSETQRNKGNFPGRFSGRQFSNSRSEMNVSTLELGDSALYLCASRPAGQRNTEAFFGQGTRLTVV.

This clone turned up a few times. CDR3 sequence (DNA): TGTGCCAGTAGTTCTCGGGGGAGTGTCCCCTACAATGAGCAGTTCTTC. Amino acids: CASSSRGSVPYNEQFF. This chain connects TRBV19 to TRBJ2-1, with D possibly being TRBD2 (6 bases). V was pared by 5 bases and J by 2 bases, with 16 bases between. Germline CDR1 and CDR2: LNHDA and SQIVND (reference sequence). CDR3 length equals 16 residues.

The rearrangement joins TRBV5-4 to TRBJ2-3, with 8 bases identical to TRBD1. CDR3 length equals 16 residues. Germline CDR1 SGHNT, CDR2 YYREEE (reference sequence). Losses at the gene ends were 4 bases for V and 3 bases for J; bases not matched to a gene: 10. CDR3 nucleotides: TGTGCCAGCAGCCCCAGGACAGGGCTGGGGACAGATACGCAGTATTTT. It yields the protein CASSPRTGLGTDTQYF.

The gene calls are TRBV5-4 and TRBJ2-1; a possible D gene is TRBD1 (5 bases). Germline CDR1 and CDR2: SGHNT and YYREEE (reference sequence). V shed 0 bases and J shed 7 bases, with 11 bases lying between them. This CDR3 is built from 14 residues. DNA for the CDR3: TGTGCCAGCAGCTTGGGTGGGGCTCTTAATGAGCAGTTCTTC. Translated, it gives CASSLGGALNEQFF.

V is TRBV6-1 and J is TRBJ1-2; no definite D call. Germline lookup yields CDR1 MNHNS and CDR2 SASEGT. V was shortened by 6 bases and J by 4 bases, with 6 bases between the two germline ends. The CDR3 is 11 residues long. CDR3 residues: CASSRGYGYTF. DNA of the CDR3: TGTGCCAGCAGCCGGGGCTATGGCTACACCTTC.

The V call is TRBV30, the J call TRBJ1-2, with 8 bases fitting TRBD1. Per the germline V gene, CDR1 is GTSNPN and CDR2 is SVGIG (reference sequence). V gave up 3 bases and J gave up 5 bases; unmatched junction bases: 8. CDR3 length equals 14 residues. The CDR3 DNA sequence: TGTGCCTGGAGGCAGGCAGGGGGCGGATATGGCTACACCTTC. It yields the protein CAWRQAGGGYGYTF.

The CDR3 loop reads CASSDRAGTDTQYF. The CDR3 coding sequence is TGCGCCAGCAGTGACCGGGCGGGCACAGATACGCAGTATTTT. The chain has TRBV10-1 and TRBJ2-3; D is uncertain. Looked up from germline, CDR1 is WNHNN and CDR2 is SYGVQD (reference sequence). There are 14 residues in the CDR3. Trimming shortened V by 3 bases and J by 1 base, and 8 bases separated the two germline ends.